This T cell receptor (beta chain) was observed in a study of patients and donors after allogeneic stem cell transplantation. This clonotype has a count of ten or more. The trim removed 1 base at V and 8 bases at J, leaving 10 bases unmatched. Germline V gene lookup returns CDR1 MGHDK and CDR2 SYGVNS. The CDR3 contains 15 residues. TCRdb ran MiXCR on the RT-PCR reads and lists one entry per CDR3 protein. The data hold over 150,000 distinct CDR3 sequences, with approximately 31% observed a single time. The source material was blood, either unsorted or a sorted T cell fraction (not recorded which). The V and J genes are TRBV25-1 and TRBJ1-1; TRBD1 matches at 7 bases. This receptor was taken from a human donor who was either an allogeneic HSCT recipient or a stem cell or donor lymphocyte infusion donor (not recorded which). It is not recorded whose cells these are; they may come from a transplant donor. In nucleotides, the CDR3 is TGTGCCAGCAGTGAATCTTGGGACAGACCGTCAGAAGCTTTCTTT. Residues: CASSESWDRPSEAFF.